This TCR beta chain was recovered during a study of cytomegalovirus exposure and HLA in healthy donors. Both 60 Vbeta primers and 13 Jbeta primers went into the PCR. In the authors' methods: Unique TCR beta chains numbered 80 million to 95 million in a later analysis, with around 11 million shared. Clones were sequenced by immunoSEQ multiplex PCR, and TCRdb holds only the in-frame ones, with some missing. The V and J calls and the clone size are those of that table, but D and trimming were determined from the DNA. The sample table sets out over 90,000 clones. The CDR3 has 19 amino acids. Germline V gene lookup returns CDR1 SGDLS and CDR2 YYNGEE. The J segment lost 1 base and the V segment lost 3 bases, leaving 11 bases of the junction unmatched.

The chain joins TRBV9 to TRBJ2-6; 9 nucleotides agree with TRBD1. This receptor was taken from a man in his forties or fifties in good health and CMV-seronegative. Sequences were obtained from PBMCs. The CDR3 here is CASSARPPGQGSGANVLTF. The CDR3 region has the DNA TGTGCCAGCAGCGCCCGACCCCCCGGACAGGGGTCTGGGGCCAACGTCCTGACTTTC.